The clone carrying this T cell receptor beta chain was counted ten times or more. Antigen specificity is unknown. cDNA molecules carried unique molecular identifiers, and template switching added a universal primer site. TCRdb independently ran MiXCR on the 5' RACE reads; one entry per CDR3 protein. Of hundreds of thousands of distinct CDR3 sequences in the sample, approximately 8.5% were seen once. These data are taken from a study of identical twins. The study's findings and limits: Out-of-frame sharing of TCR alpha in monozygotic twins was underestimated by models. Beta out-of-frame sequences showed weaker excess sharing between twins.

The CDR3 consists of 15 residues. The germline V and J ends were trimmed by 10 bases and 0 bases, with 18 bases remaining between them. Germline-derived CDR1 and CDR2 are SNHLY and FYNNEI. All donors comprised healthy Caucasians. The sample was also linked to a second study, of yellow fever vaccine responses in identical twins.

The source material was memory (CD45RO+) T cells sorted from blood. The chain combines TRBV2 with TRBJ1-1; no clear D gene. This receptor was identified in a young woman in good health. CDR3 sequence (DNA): TGTGCCACCCGTCCCGGTCGCAACATGAACACTGAAGCTTTCTTT. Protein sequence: CATRPGRNMNTEAFF.